These T cell receptor beta chains were read from a single sample in a study of cytomegalovirus exposure and HLA in healthy donors. Generated by immunoSEQ multiplex PCR, the TCRdb table keeps only in-frame clones and is missing some. The table lists 110,000 or so clones, 60% to 80% of them singletons. The sequencing sample was made of PBMCs. The source is a man in his thirties or forties in good health and CMV-seronegative. CDR3s include the opening cysteine and the closing phenylalanine or tryptophan. A D gene is named only where the DNA matches it firmly. Clone size is given for some rows only: seen once, a few or many times, or a class if the clone is expanded.

15 | TRBD1 | TRBJ2-2 | TRBV11-1 | few | TGTGCCAGCAGCCTGACAGGGTCTAACACCGGGGAGCTGTTTTTT | CASSLTGSNTGELFF
17 | - | TRBJ2-3 | TRBV19 | - | TGTGCCTCATCCCCAGGGTACGCTCGGTGGAGCACAGATACGCAGTATTTT | CASSPGYARWSTDTQYF
17 | - | TRBJ2-7 | TRBV9 | few | TGTGCCAGCAGCGTAGGTGGTGCGGGACGTGACTCCTACGAGCAGTACTTC | CASSVGGAGRDSYEQYF
16 | - | TRBJ2-7 | TRBV19 | - | TGTGCCAGTAGTTCTCGTAGCGGAGAAAGCTCCTACGAGCAGTACTTC | CASSSRSGESSYEQYF
15 | TRBD2 | TRBJ2-7 | TRBV5-1 | - | TGCGCCAGCAGCACCGGGACTAGCGGGCTGTACGAGCAGTACTTC | CASSTGTSGLYEQYF
14 | - | TRBJ1-6 | TRBV27 | - | TGTGCCAGCACCGGGGGGGGTGGTAATTCACCCCTCCACTTT | CASTGGGGNSPLHF
13 | - | TRBJ1-4 | TRBV11-2 | - | TGTGCCAGCAGCTTAAGCGCATATGAAAAACTGTTTTTT | CASSLSAYEKLFF
15 | - | TRBJ2-3 | TRBV6-1 | - | TGTGCCAGCAGTGATGGAGCGTCAGGCACAGATACGCAGTATTTT | CASSDGASGTDTQYF
13 | TRBD2 | TRBJ2-7 | TRBV7-8 | once | TGTGCCAGCAGCCAGCGGGAGCTATACGAGCAGTACTTC | CASSQRELYEQYF
14 | TRBD2 | TRBJ2-1 | TRBV19 | - | TGTGCCAGTAGTATGGGACTAGCGGGCAATGAGCAGTTCTTC | CASSMGLAGNEQFF
14 | - | TRBJ1-2 | TRBV28 | few | TGTGCCAGCAGCCCCCGGGGTCGGAACTATGGCTACACCTTC | CASSPRGRNYGYTF
12 | - | TRBJ2-1 | TRBV10-3 | - | TGTGCCACCTCGGGAGATCCGGGGGAGCAGTTCTTC | CATSGDPGEQFF
15 | TRBD2 | TRBJ2-1 | TRBV5-4 | - | TGTGCCAGCAGCTTGGTCGGGAGGTCGTACAATGAGCAGTTCTTC | CASSLVGRSYNEQFF
17 | - | TRBJ2-1 | TRBV27 | - | TGTGCCAGCAGTTCCCGACCGAGGAACGGGGCCTACAATGAGCAGTTCTTC | CASSSRPRNGAYNEQFF
15 | - | TRBJ2-3 | TRBV5-1 | - | TGCGCCAGCAGCTTGTCCGGGAGTGGTCCAGATACGCAGTATTTT | CASSLSGSGPDTQYF
15 | TRBD1 | TRBJ1-3 | TRBV4-2 | few | TGTGCCAGCAGCCCAGGGGGACAGGCGGGAAACACCATATATTTT | CASSPGGQAGNTIYF
13 | TRBD1 | TRBJ2-5 | TRBV28 | - | TGTGCCAGCTCGGACAGGGGACGAGAGACCCAGTACTTC | CASSDRGRETQYF
13 | - | TRBJ1-1 | TRBV7-2 | few | TGTGCCAGCAGCCCAACAGGGAACACTGAAGCTTTCTTT | CASSPTGNTEAFF
14 | - | TRBJ2-5 | TRBV5-4 | few | TGTGCCAGCAGTGGAGGACAGCACCAAGAGACCCAGTACTTC | CASSGGQHQETQYF
15 | - | TRBJ2-7 | TRBV7-2 | - | TGTGCCAGCAGCTTAGTGGGTGACACTTCCTACGAGCAGTACTTC | CASSLVGDTSYEQYF
14 | TRBD1 | TRBJ2-7 | TRBV2 | - | TGTGCCAGCACCCTGGGACAGGGGATCTACGAGCAGTACTTC | CASTLGQGIYEQYF
15 | - | TRBJ2-1 | TRBV6-6 | few | TGTGCCAGCAGTTACAAAACTAGGGGGTGGAATGAGCAGTTCTTC | CASSYKTRGWNEQFF
15 | - | TRBJ1-5 | TRBV6-4 | - | TGTGCCAGCAGTGTCCAAGGGGGAAGCAATCAGCCCCAGCATTTT | CASSVQGGSNQPQHF
14 | TRBD1 | TRBJ1-3 | TRBV9 | few | TGTGCCAGCAGCGCTCAACAGGGGGGGAACACCATATATTTT | CASSAQQGGNTIYF
12 | - | TRBJ2-7 | TRBV29-1 | - | TGCAGCGTTGGCCACCATAACTACGGGCAGTACTTC | CSVGHHNYGQYF
13 | - | TRBJ1-2 | TRBV5-4 | - | TGTGCCAGCAGCTTGGACCGCAGCTATGGCTACACCTTC | CASSLDRSYGYTF
14 | - | TRBJ2-7 | TRBV30 | - | TGTGCCTGGAGTCCCGAAGGACACCCTGGCGAGCAGTACTTC | CAWSPEGHPGEQYF
16 | - | TRBJ1-2 | TRBV21-1 | - | TGTGCCAGCATAAAGCCGGGCGGGACGGTTAACTATGGCTACACCTTC | CASIKPGGTVNYGYTF
11 | - | TRBJ1-1 | TRBV20-1 | - | TGCAGTGGTAAGAGGAGCACTGAAGCTTTCTTT | CSGKRSTEAFF
17 | TRBD2 | TRBJ2-7 | TRBV29-1 | - | TGCAGCGTTGAAGGGGCCGTACTAGCGGGAGGGCCCTACGAGCAGTACTTC | CSVEGAVLAGGPYEQYF